This T cell receptor (beta chain) originates from a study of shared clonotypes between healthy human individuals. The V and J ends lost 4 bases and 5 bases respectively, with 3 bases between them. The length of the CDR3 is 11 residues. Germline CDR1 reads ENHRY; CDR2 reads SYGVKD. TCRdb keeps only in-frame clones here, not all; method: immunoSEQ multiplex PCR. The sample gives 550,000 to 700,000 clones, 73% of which show up once; around 2% is in the top ten. Sequencing input: memory CD4+ T cells sorted from blood. Documented subset: CD45RA-negative fraction. The genes are TRBV10-3 and TRBJ2-1; D is ambiguous. This sequence was found in a woman in her twenties or thirties in good health. CDR3 nucleotide sequence: TGTGCCATCAGTGGACACAATGAGCAGTTCTTC. It is translated as CAISGHNEQFF.